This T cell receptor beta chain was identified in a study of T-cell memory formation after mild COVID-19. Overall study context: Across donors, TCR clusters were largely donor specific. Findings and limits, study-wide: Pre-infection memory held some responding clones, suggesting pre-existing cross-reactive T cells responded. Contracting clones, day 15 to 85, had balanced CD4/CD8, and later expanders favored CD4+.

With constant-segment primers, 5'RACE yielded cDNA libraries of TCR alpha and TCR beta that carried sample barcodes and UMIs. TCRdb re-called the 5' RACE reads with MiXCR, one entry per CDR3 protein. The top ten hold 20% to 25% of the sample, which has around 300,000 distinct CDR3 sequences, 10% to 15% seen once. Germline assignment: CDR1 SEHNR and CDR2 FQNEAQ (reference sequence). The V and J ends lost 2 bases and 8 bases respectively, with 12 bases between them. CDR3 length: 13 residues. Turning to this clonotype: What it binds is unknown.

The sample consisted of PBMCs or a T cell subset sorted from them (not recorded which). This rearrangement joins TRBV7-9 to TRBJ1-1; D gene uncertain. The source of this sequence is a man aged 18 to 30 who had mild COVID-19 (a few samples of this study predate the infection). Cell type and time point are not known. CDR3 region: CASSLTSGHEAFF. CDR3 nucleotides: TGTGCCAGCAGCTTAACGAGCGGCCACGAAGCTTTCTTT.